This T cell receptor beta chain was observed in a study of T cell clones after liver transplantation. Study in general: Graft-donor-reactive sequences were compared with third-party-reactive TCRbeta sequences from pre-transplant mixed lymphocyte reactions. Tolerant meant at least one year fully off immunosuppression without liver enzymes above twice normal. General study results and limits: A larger donor-reactive than third-party decline suggested partial antigen-specific deletion.

Produced via immunoSEQ multiplex PCR; TCRdb's table is partial and in-frame only. The sample has nearly 45,000 clones, about 86% seen once. Germline values: CDR1 SEHNR, CDR2 FQNEAQ (reference sequence). Trimming cost V 6 bases and J 1 base, with 9 bases left between them. This CDR3 region has 13 residues. Of note for this clone: Its antigen is unidentified.

The chain has TRBV7-9 and TRBJ1-1; D unclear. Sequencing used CD4+ T cells from blood, obtained 24 months after liver transplant. The clonotype was recovered from a human patient who received a liver transplant. Part of the T cells may come from the graft donor. Here the CDR3 reads CASSPTENTEAFF. CDR3 DNA sequence: TGTGCCAGCAGTCCAACAGAGAACACTGAAGCTTTCTTT.